This entry lists 30 T cell receptor beta chains sequenced from one sample in a study of blood T cell repertoires in COVID-19. Assay: immunoSEQ multiplex PCR; the TCRdb copy retains only in-frame clones and omits some. The sample yields approximately 300,000 clones, approximately 88% seen once. Input material: peripheral blood. The receptors originated from a man aged 18 to 35 who had recovered from COVID-19.

V and J are TRBV6-2 or TRBV6-3 and TRBJ2-2, with TRBD2 identical over 9 bases. This CDR3 has 17 residues. The J segment lost 9 bases and the V segment lost 1 base, leaving 12 bases of the junction unmatched. Germline CDR1 MNHEY, CDR2 SVGEGT. CDR3 sequence (DNA): TGTGCCAGCAGTTACTTTCTCTCCGGGACTAGCATCAGGGAGCTGTTTTTT. It codes for CASSYFLSGTSIRELFF.

The chain is built from TRBV5-5 and TRBJ1-2; D is uncertain. CDR3 length: 13 residues. Germline-derived CDR1 and CDR2 are SGHKS and YYEKEE (reference sequence). Trimming shortened V by 1 base and J by 4 bases, and 8 bases separated the two germline ends. Here the CDR3 reads CASSLPGLYGYTF. The CDR3 DNA reads TGTGCCAGCAGCTTGCCCGGACTCTATGGCTACACCTTC.

A note on this clone: This same CDR3 is encoded by further DNA sequences in the sample. The chain recombines TRBV7-2 with TRBJ1-1, with D perhaps matching TRBD1 (6 bases). Trimming stripped 2 bases from V and 0 bases from J, with 10 bases between. CDR1 and CDR2 from the germline V gene are SGHTA and FQGNSA. The CDR3 contains 15 residues. The CDR3 bases are TGTGCCAGCAGCTTAAGGGGGGGTTTGAACACTGAAGCTTTCTTT. This gives the protein CASSLRGGLNTEAFF.

The chain carries TRBV3-1 (or the pseudogene TRBV3-2) and TRBJ2-5, with 8 nucleotides matching TRBD2. Germline-derived CDR1 and CDR2 are LGHDT and YNNKEL (reference sequence). This CDR3 has 14 residues. The ends lost 2 bases at V and 5 bases at J; junction bases unmatched: 4. CDR3 amino acids: CASSQSGSWETQYF. CDR3 DNA sequence: TGTGCCAGCAGCCAAAGCGGGAGCTGGGAGACCCAGTACTTC.

V gene TRBV4-1 combines with J gene TRBJ1-5; 7 bases are shared with TRBD1. This CDR3 is 17 amino acids long. The V and J ends lost 0 bases and 0 bases, in that order; junction bases with no gene match: 5. CDR1 is MGHRA, CDR2 YSYEKL, per germline. This CDR3 reads CASSQDWDRYSNQPQHF. CDR3 nucleotide sequence: TGCGCCAGCAGCCAAGACTGGGACAGATATAGCAATCAGCCCCAGCATTTT.

In this sample, this clone turned up once. The chain employs TRBV5-1 and TRBJ2-1; TRBD2 matches at 13 bases. This CDR3 is built from 15 residues. In germline, CDR1 is SGHRS, CDR2 YFSETQ. With 5 bases clipped from V and 6 bases from J, the junction kept 5 bases outside the gene matches. The CDR3: CASSQTSGGTNEQFF. CDR3 DNA: TGCGCCAGCAGTCAGACTAGCGGGGGGACCAATGAGCAGTTCTTC.

The gene calls are TRBV7-9 and TRBJ2-3, with a tentative D call TRBD1 (6 bases). Germline V gene lookup returns CDR1 SEHNR and CDR2 FQNEAQ (reference sequence). This CDR3 is built from 18 residues. The V gene lost 6 bases and the J gene lost 2 bases, with 24 bases spanning the gap. In DNA, the CDR3 is TGTGCCAGCAGACTTAAGAAGGCAGGGGCCCAACTCACAGATACGCAGTATTTT. Protein sequence: CASRLKKAGAQLTDTQYF.

The chain couples TRBV6-4 to TRBJ2-1; no firm D call. The CDR3 runs to 11 residues. Trimming took 9 bases from V and 0 from J, leaving 3 bases between them. CDR1 and CDR2 from the germline V gene are MRHNA and SNTAGT. The CDR3 DNA sequence: TGTGCCAGTCGCTCCTACAATGAGCAGTTCTTC. This encodes CASRSYNEQFF.

The rearrangement uses TRBV15 and TRBJ1-2, with D possibly TRBD1 on 5 matching bases. Germline values: CDR1 LNHNV, CDR2 YYDKDF (reference sequence). V was shortened by 0 bases and J by 4 bases, with 9 bases between the two germline ends. The CDR3 is 14 residues long. The CDR3 reads CATSREGGGYGYTF. DNA of the CDR3: TGTGCCACCAGCAGAGAGGGGGGAGGCTATGGCTACACCTTC.

V usage is TRBV6-5 and J usage is TRBJ2-5; D is possibly TRBD1 (6 bases). The germline V and J ends were trimmed by 6 bases and 4 bases, with 12 bases remaining between them. The CDR3 sequence is 13 residues long. The germline V gene has CDR1 MNHEY and CDR2 SVGAGI. The CDR3 loop reads CASRWTVAETQYF. CDR3 nucleotide sequence: TGTGCCAGCAGATGGACAGTGGCAGAGACCCAGTACTTC.

This chain joins TRBV24-1 and TRBJ2-2; D is unclear. Germline assignment: CDR1 KGHDR and CDR2 SFDVKD. The CDR3 extends over 12 amino acids. The V and J ends lost 7 bases and 3 bases respectively, with 5 bases between them. CDR3 amino acids: CATSTDTGELFF. The CDR3, as DNA: TGTGCCACCAGCACAGACACCGGGGAGCTGTTTTTT.

CDR3 DNA sequence: TGTGCCAGCAGCCGAAGCCAGGCGACAACTAATGAAAAACTGTTTTTT. Translated, it gives CASSRSQATTNEKLFF. V usage is TRBV11-1 and J usage is TRBJ1-4; D is unresolved. V was trimmed by 5 bases and J by 0 bases, leaving 13 bases between them. CDR3 length equals 16 residues. The germline gives CDR1 SGHAT, CDR2 FQDESV (reference sequence). Using reference TRBV11-1 and TRBJ1-4 for the parts outside the CDR3, the full variable domain is EAEVAQSPRYKITEKSQAVAFWCDPISGHATLYWYRQILGQGPELLVQFQDESVVDDSQLPKDRFSAERLKGVDSTLKIQPAELGDSAMYLCASSRSQATTNEKLFFGSGTQLSVL.

This clone appeared a single time. The rearrangement uses TRBV28 and TRBJ2-7, with 9 bases that match TRBD2. The ends lost 1 base at V and 6 bases at J; junction bases unmatched: 7. The germline V gene encodes CDR1 MDHEN and CDR2 SYDVKM. This CDR3 is 15 amino acids long. CDR3 residues: CASSLSAGGPLEQYF. CDR3 DNA: TGTGCCAGCAGTTTATCCGCGGGAGGGCCGCTCGAGCAGTACTTC.

The chain uses TRBV11-2 and TRBJ2-7; D might be TRBD2 (5 bases). This CDR3 has 15 amino acids. Germline V CDR1 and CDR2: SGHAT, FQNNGV. V lost 6 bases, J lost 2 bases, and 17 bases lay in between. The CDR3 DNA reads as TGTGCCAGCAGTCTCACGGACTTAGGGACCTACGAGCAGTACTTC. Its protein product is CASSLTDLGTYEQYF.

This clone has just one count. The chain recombines TRBV6-1 with TRBJ1-2, with D perhaps TRBD1 (5 bases). The CDR3 runs to 15 residues. CDR1 is MNHNS and CDR2 is SASEGT in the germline V gene. The germline V and J ends were trimmed by 2 bases and 4 bases, with 14 bases remaining between them. CDR3 sequence (DNA): TGTGCCAGCAGTGAAATCAGGGCCCCGCTCTATGGCTACACCTTC. Translated, it gives CASSEIRAPLYGYTF.

The chain has TRBV7-2 and TRBJ2-7; D unresolved. The V gene's germline CDR1 is SGHTA and CDR2 FQGNSA. The CDR3 covers 13 residues. V lost 5 bases and J lost 3, with 11 bases in between. CDR3 protein: CASSLRHDYEQYF. CDR3 DNA: TGTGCCAGCAGCCTACGACACGACTACGAGCAGTACTTC.

This chain uses TRBV3-1 (or the pseudogene TRBV3-2) with TRBJ1-2, with 9 nucleotides matching TRBD1. Germline loops: CDR1 LGHDT, CDR2 YNNKEL (reference sequence). The CDR3 length is 14 residues. Germline trimming cut 2 bases from V and 8 bases from J; bases unmatched to any gene: 6. The CDR3 region has the DNA TGTGCCAGCAGCCAAACCACAGGGGGCGCGGGCTACACCTTC. The encoded protein is CASSQTTGGAGYTF.

This clone occurred once. The chain links TRBV11-2 to TRBJ2-3; possibly TRBD2 for D (6 bases). The germline CDR1 and CDR2 sequences are SGHAT and FQNNGV. The length of the CDR3 is 15 residues. V lost 3 bases and J lost 2, with 12 bases in between. The chain's CDR3 is CASSLHGRDTDTQYF. Here the CDR3 DNA reads TGTGCCAGCAGCTTGCACGGGAGAGACACAGATACGCAGTATTTT. The variable domain in full, with the rest retrieved from reference TRBV11-2 and TRBJ2-3, is EAGVAQSPRYKIIEKRQSVAFWCNPISGHATLYWYQQILGQGPKLLIQFQNNGVVDDSQLPKDRFSAERLKGVDSTLKIQPAKLEDSAVYLCASSLHGRDTDTQYFGPGTRLTVL.

The J gene is TRBJ1-4, the V gene TRBV10-3, with 7 bases fitting TRBD1. The J segment lost 3 bases and the V segment lost 6 bases, leaving 1 base of the junction unmatched. Germline V CDR1 and CDR2: ENHRY, SYGVKD. CDR3 size: 13 residues. CDR3 loop: CAISQGANEKLFF. The DNA of the CDR3 is TGTGCCATCAGCCAGGGGGCTAATGAAAAACTGTTTTTT.

This chain links TRBV12-3 or TRBV12-4 with TRBJ1-2; no firm D call. The V end was cut by 2 bases, the J end by 6 bases, with 10 bases between. This CDR3 comprises 13 residues. The CDR3 protein is CASSLRVLNGYTF. CDR3 nucleotides: TGTGCCAGCAGTTTAAGAGTTCTGAATGGCTACACCTTC.

V is TRBV6-5 and J is TRBJ1-1, with D perhaps TRBD1 (6 bases). There are 14 residues in the CDR3. Per germline, CDR1 MNHEY and CDR2 SVGAGI. V was pared by 5 bases and J by 4 bases, with 14 bases between. CDR3 sequence: CASSIGQGGTEAFF. The CDR3 coding sequence is TGTGCCAGCAGTATAGGACAAGGGGGCACTGAAGCTTTCTTT.

J is TRBJ2-3 and V is TRBV14, with TRBD2 identical over 8 bases. This CDR3 region has 16 residues. J lost 1 base, V lost 6 bases, and 9 bases had no gene match. Germline V gives CDR1 SGHDN, CDR2 FVKESK. The DNA of the CDR3 is TGTGCCAGCAGGGGCTACGGGACTAGAGGCACAGATACGCAGTATTTT. Protein sequence: CASRGYGTRGTDTQYF. Combining the CDR3 with reference TRBV14 and TRBJ2-3 gives the whole variable domain EAGVTQFPSHSVIEKGQTVTLRCDPISGHDNLYWYRRVMGKEIKFLLHFVKESKQDESGMPNNRFLAERTGGTYSTLKVQPAELEDSGVYFCASRGYGTRGTDTQYFGPGTRLTVL.

This chain joins TRBV2 and TRBJ2-2; maybe TRBD1 (5 bases). Trimming took 8 bases from V and 4 from J, leaving 11 bases between them. This CDR3 is built from 13 residues. Germline CDR1 SNHLY, CDR2 FYNNEI. In nucleotides, the CDR3 is TGTGCCAGCGGCAGGGAAAGCACCGGGGAGCTGTTTTTT. Amino acids: CASGRESTGELFF.

The chain couples TRBV11-3 to TRBJ2-1; TRBD2 is a possible D gene (5 bases). Germline V lookup: CDR1 SGHNT, CDR2 YENEEA. Trimming removed 1 base from V and 0 bases from J, with 7 bases in between. The CDR3 length is 15 residues. The CDR3 protein is CASSLAGYSYNEQFF. CDR3 DNA: TGTGCCAGCAGCTTAGCGGGATACTCCTACAATGAGCAGTTCTTC.

The V call is TRBV7-3, the J call TRBJ2-5; D is perhaps TRBD2 (6 bases). CDR3 length: 11 amino acids. V lost 5 bases and J 11 bases, leaving 12 bases between the germline ends. Germline V gene lookup returns CDR1 SGHTA and CDR2 FQGTGA. CDR3 nucleotide sequence: TGTGCCAGCAGCACCTGGGGGGAACAGTACTTC. This translates into CASSTWGEQYF.

The CDR3 nucleotides read TGTGCCAGCAGCTTAGTAGCTTACGAGCAGTACTTC. It codes for CASSLVAYEQYF. The chain joins TRBV7-9 to TRBJ2-7, with no clear D. Germline assignment: CDR1 SEHNR and CDR2 FQNEAQ (reference sequence). CDR3 length equals 12 residues. Trimming left V 1 base short and J 4 bases short, with 5 bases between.

The rearrangement links TRBV6-6 to TRBJ1-4; a weak D match, TRBD1 (6 bases). CDR3 length equals 15 residues. From germline, CDR1 is MNHNY and CDR2 SVGAGI (reference sequence). Trimming removed 6 bases at V and 0 bases at J, with 11 bases between. The CDR3 sequence: CASSQTGATNEKLFF. The DNA for the CDR3 is TGTGCCAGCAGCCAGACAGGTGCAACTAATGAAAAACTGTTTTTT.

V is TRBV5-1 and J is TRBJ1-6; 8 nucleotides match TRBD1. The CDR3 consists of 18 residues. The ends lost 2 bases at V and 0 bases at J; junction bases unmatched: 7. Germline values: CDR1 SGHRS, CDR2 YFSETQ. The CDR3 DNA sequence: TGCGCCAGCAGCTTTTCAGGGGGCGGGAGCTCCTATAATTCACCCCTCCACTTT. It translates to CASSFSGGGSSYNSPLHF.

V gene TRBV18 combines with J gene TRBJ2-4, with TRBD1 as a possible D gene (6 bases). Germline CDR1 is KGHSH and CDR2 is LQKENI. The V end was cut by 5 bases, the J end by 0 bases, with 17 bases between. The length of the CDR3 is 17 residues. The CDR3 is CASSEQGADLAKNIQYF. CDR3 coding DNA: TGTGCCAGCTCAGAACAGGGTGCTGATCTAGCCAAAAACATTCAGTACTTC.

CDR3 bases: TGCGCCAGCAGCTTGGGACAGGAGGATCAGCCCCAGCATTTT. It specifies CASSLGQEDQPQHF. The rearrangement links TRBV5-1 to TRBJ1-5; the D gene is possibly TRBD1 (6 bases). Per germline, CDR1 SGHRS and CDR2 YFSETQ. This CDR3 region has 14 residues. Between the trimmed V and J ends, which lost 0 bases and 5 bases, there was a span of 9 bases.